A selection of T cell receptor beta chains follows, all from one sample in a study of shared clonotypes between healthy human individuals. Measured with immunoSEQ multiplex PCR; TCRdb has only the in-frame clones, and not every one. The data show some 1,600,000 clones, 98% seen once. The sample consisted of naive CD4+ T cells sorted from blood. The receptors were gathered from a man under 40 in good health. Both conserved end residues are part of each CDR3. A D gene is named only where the DNA matches it firmly. Some rows have no size entry. The others give once, few or many, or a class for an expanded clone.

V gene	clone size	J gene	D gene	CDR3 DNA	CDR3 protein
TRBV18	NA	TRBJ2-5	TRBD2	TGTGCCAGCTCACTGCTGACTAGCGGGAGGTCTGGTGGTCAAGAGACCCAGTACTTC	CASSLLTSGRSGGQETQYF
TRBV5-4	NA	TRBJ1-2	TRBD1	TGTGCCAGCAGCCGCCGGACAGGGGGCAACTATGGCTACACCTTC	CASSRRTGGNYGYTF
TRBV7-8	NA	TRBJ2-1	TRBD2	TGTGCCAGCAGCTTCCGACTAGCGGTGGCCTACAATGAGCAGTTCTTC	CASSFRLAVAYNEQFF
TRBV18	NA	TRBJ2-2	NA	TGTGCCAGCTCACCTATCCGACAGAAAAACACCGGGGAGCTGTTTTTT	CASSPIRQKNTGELFF
TRBV11-2	NA	TRBJ2-7	NA	TGTGCCAGCAGCCGGACAGCTTACGAGCAGTACTTC	CASSRTAYEQYF
TRBV27	NA	TRBJ2-7	TRBD2	TGTGCCAGCGGCGTTAGCGGGACCATGACTGTAAAGCAGTACTTC	CASGVSGTMTVKQYF
TRBV21-1	NA	TRBJ1-5	NA	TGTGCCAGCAGCAAACGTGGGTTTATTGGCAATCAGCCCCAGCATTTT	CASSKRGFIGNQPQHF
TRBV19	NA	TRBJ2-1	TRBD2	TGTGCCAGTACCTTAGCGGGAGGGTTAAAAAATGAGCAGTTCTTC	CASTLAGGLKNEQFF
TRBV11-2	NA	TRBJ2-7	NA	TGTGCCAGCAGCTTAGTAGCACAGTGGGCTAATAAGGGCCACGAGCAGTACTTC	CASSLVAQWANKGHEQYF
TRBV28	NA	TRBJ2-1	NA	TGTGCCAGCAGTCGGGGCAGGGGCGGTGAGCAGTTCTTC	CASSRGRGGEQFF
TRBV4-3	NA	TRBJ2-7	TRBD2	TGCGCCAGCAGCCAAGATTGGCTAGCGGGAGAGCTGGTCGAGCAGTACTTC	CASSQDWLAGELVEQYF
TRBV9	once	TRBJ2-1	NA	TGTGCCAGCAGCGTAGGGAACGCTGGTGAGCAGTTCTTC	CASSVGNAGEQFF
TRBV30	NA	TRBJ2-2	NA	TGTGGATCTACCCCCCTAGTTTACACCGGGGAGCTGTTTTTT	CGSTPLVYTGELFF
TRBV18	NA	TRBJ1-3	NA	TGTGCCAGCTCACCACCAGCAGGGTTTGGAAACACCATATATTTT	CASSPPAGFGNTIYF
TRBV18	NA	TRBJ2-5	NA	TGTGCCAGCTCACCAGGATCACTCGGGGAGACCCAGTACTTC	CASSPGSLGETQYF
TRBV18	NA	TRBJ2-5	TRBD1	TGTGCCAGCTCACCGATGGGACAGGACGGAGAGACCCAGTACTTC	CASSPMGQDGETQYF